The clone carrying this T cell receptor (beta chain) was seen at least ten times. Amplification of TCR beta CDR3 regions used RNA as the template. In the first-round RT-PCR of the TCR CDR3, the HTBI primer set was used. TCRdb processed the multiplex PCR reads anew with MiXCR; each CDR3 protein has one entry. The sample includes nearly 600,000 distinct CDR3 sequences, more than 13% of them seen just once. This sample was included in a study of T cells in Graves' hyperthyroidism and ophthalmopathy. CDR1 is SQVTM, CDR2 ANQGSEA, per germline. The V gene lost 4 bases and the J gene lost 5 bases, with 9 bases spanning the gap. The CDR3 is 12 amino acids. Patients were excluded for uncontrolled infection, other autoimmune disease, pregnancy or lactation. PBMCs were obtained from 9.5 to 10 ml fresh peripheral blood.

The sequencing input was blood. The clonotype was recovered from a woman under 30 with Graves' ophthalmopathy. J is TRBJ2-1 and V is TRBV29-1, with D unresolved. CDR3 nucleotides: TGCAGCGTTGTGTGGCTGCACAATGAGCAGTTCTTC. It encodes CSVVWLHNEQFF.